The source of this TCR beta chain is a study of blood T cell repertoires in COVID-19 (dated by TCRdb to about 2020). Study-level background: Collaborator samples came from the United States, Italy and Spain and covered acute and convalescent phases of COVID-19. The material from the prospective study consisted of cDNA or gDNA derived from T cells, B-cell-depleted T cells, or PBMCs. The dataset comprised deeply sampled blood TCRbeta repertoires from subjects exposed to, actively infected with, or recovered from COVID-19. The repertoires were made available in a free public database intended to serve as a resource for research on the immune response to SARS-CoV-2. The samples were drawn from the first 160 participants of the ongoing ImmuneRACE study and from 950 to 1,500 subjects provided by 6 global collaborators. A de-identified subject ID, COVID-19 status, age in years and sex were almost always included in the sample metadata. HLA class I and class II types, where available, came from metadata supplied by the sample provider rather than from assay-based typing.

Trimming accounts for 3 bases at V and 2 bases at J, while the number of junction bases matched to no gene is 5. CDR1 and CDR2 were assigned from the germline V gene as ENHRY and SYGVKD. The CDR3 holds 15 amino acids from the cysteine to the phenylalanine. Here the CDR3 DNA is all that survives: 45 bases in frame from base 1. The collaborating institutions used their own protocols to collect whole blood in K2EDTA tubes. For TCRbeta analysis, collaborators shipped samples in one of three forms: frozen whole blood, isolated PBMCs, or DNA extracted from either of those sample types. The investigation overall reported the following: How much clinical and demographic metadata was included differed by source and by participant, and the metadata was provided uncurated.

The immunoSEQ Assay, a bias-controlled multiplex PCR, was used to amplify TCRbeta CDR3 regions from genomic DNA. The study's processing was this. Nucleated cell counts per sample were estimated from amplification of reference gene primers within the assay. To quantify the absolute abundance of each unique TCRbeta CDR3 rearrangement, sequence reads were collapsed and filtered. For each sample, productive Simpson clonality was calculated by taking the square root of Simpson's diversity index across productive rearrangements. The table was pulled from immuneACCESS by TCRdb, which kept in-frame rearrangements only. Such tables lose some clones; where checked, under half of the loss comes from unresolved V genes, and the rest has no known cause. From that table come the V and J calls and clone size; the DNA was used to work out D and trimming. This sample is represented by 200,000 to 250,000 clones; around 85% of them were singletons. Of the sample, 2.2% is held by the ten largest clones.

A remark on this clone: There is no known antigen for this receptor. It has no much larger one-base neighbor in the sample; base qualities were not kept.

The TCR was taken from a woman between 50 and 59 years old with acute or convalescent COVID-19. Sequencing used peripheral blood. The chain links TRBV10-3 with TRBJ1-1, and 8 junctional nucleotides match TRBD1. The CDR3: CAISDPAGGNTEAFF. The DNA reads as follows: TGTGCCATCAGTGACCCAGCAGGGGGCAACACTGAAGCTTTCTTT.